The rows below give T cell receptor beta chains drawn from one sample of a study of blood T cell repertoires in COVID-19. Using immunoSEQ multiplex PCR, the repertoire was profiled, and TCRdb retains in-frame clones only, with some absent. This sample has some 390,000 clones; about nine tenths occur once, and the top ten carry less than 2%. The material sequenced was peripheral blood. The receptors originated from a woman between 40 and 55 years old with COVID-19, enrolled during active disease. CDR3s include the opening cysteine and the closing phenylalanine or tryptophan. Fields, in order: D gene, J gene, V gene, clone size, CDR3 protein, CDR3 DNA. D genes are given only for firm matches. Expanded clones are given a class, and other clones once, few, many or no size at all.

D: NA
J: TRBJ1-6
V: TRBV28
size: NA
CDR3: CASSFDRSSYNSPLHF
DNA: TGTGCCAGCAGTTTTGACAGGAGCTCCTATAATTCACCCCTCCACTTT

D: NA
J: TRBJ1-1
V: TRBV28
size: NA
CDR3: CASSRGGNTEAFF
DNA: TGTGCCAGCAGTCGAGGGGGGAACACTGAAGCTTTCTTT

D: TRBD2
J: TRBJ2-2
V: TRBV19
size: NA
CDR3: CASSPRTSGRARMNTGELFF
DNA: TGTGCCAGTAGTCCTCGGACTAGCGGGAGGGCCCGGATGAACACCGGGGAGCTGTTTTTT

D: NA
J: TRBJ1-2
V: TRBV28
size: once
CDR3: CASSLNRQGYGYTF
DNA: TGTGCCAGCAGTTTAAATCGGCAGGGGTATGGCTACACCTTC

D: NA
J: TRBJ2-6
V: TRBV4-3
size: NA
CDR3: CASSRDSSGANVLTF
DNA: TGCGCCAGCAGCCGAGACAGCTCTGGGGCCAACGTCCTGACTTTC

D: TRBD2
J: TRBJ2-2
V: TRBV27
size: once
CDR3: CASLPTSGSRAGELFF
DNA: TGTGCCAGCCTTCCCACTAGCGGGAGTCGGGCCGGGGAGCTGTTTTTT

D: NA
J: TRBJ1-4
V: TRBV6-1
size: once
CDR3: CASSEVQAKLFF
DNA: TGTGCCAGCAGTGAAGTCCAGGCTAAACTGTTTTTT

D: NA
J: TRBJ1-5
V: TRBV2
size: NA
CDR3: CASSDTNQPQHF
DNA: TGTGCCAGCAGCGACACTAATCAGCCCCAGCATTTT

D: NA
J: TRBJ1-6
V: TRBV6-2/TRBV6-3
size: NA
CDR3: CASSPSGVRSPLHF
DNA: TGTGCCAGCAGTCCGAGCGGGGTTCGATCACCCCTCCACTTT

D: TRBD2
J: TRBJ2-3
V: TRBV7-3
size: NA
CDR3: CASSRGADTQYF
DNA: TGTGCCAGCAGCCGGGGGGCAGATACGCAGTATTTT

D: TRBD1
J: TRBJ1-4
V: TRBV12-5
size: NA
CDR3: CASGSGQGENEKLFF
DNA: TGTGCTAGTGGTAGCGGACAGGGTGAGAATGAAAAACTGTTTTTT